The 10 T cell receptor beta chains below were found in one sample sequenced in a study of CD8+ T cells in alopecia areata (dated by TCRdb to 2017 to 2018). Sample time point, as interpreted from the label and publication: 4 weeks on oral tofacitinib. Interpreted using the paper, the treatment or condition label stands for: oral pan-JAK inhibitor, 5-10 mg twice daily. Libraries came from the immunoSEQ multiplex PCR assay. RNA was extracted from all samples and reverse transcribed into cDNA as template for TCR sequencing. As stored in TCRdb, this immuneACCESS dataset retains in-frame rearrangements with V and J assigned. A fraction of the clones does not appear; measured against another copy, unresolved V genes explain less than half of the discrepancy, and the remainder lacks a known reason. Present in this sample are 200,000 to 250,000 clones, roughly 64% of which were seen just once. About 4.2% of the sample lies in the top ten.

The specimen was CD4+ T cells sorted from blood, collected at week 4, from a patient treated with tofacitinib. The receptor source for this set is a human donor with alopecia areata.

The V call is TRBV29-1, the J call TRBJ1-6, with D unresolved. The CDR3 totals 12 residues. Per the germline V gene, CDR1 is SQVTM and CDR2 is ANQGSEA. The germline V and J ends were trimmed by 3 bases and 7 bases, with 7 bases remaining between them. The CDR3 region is CSVETGNSPLHF. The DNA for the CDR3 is TGCAGCGTTGAGACCGGGAATTCACCCCTCCACTTT.

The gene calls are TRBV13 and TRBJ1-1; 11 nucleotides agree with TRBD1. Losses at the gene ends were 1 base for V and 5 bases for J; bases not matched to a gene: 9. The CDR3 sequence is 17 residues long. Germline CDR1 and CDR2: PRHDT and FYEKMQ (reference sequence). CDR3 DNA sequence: TGTGCCAGCAGCTTAGCCCGGACAGGGGGCGTAGGAACTGAAGCTTTCTTT. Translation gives CASSLARTGGVGTEAFF. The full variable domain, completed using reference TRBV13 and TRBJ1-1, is AAGVIQSPRHLIKEKRETATLKCYPIPRHDTVYWYQQGPGQDPQFLISFYEKMQSDKGSIPDRFSAQQFSDYHSELNMSSLELGDSALYFCASSLARTGGVGTEAFFGQGTRLTVV.

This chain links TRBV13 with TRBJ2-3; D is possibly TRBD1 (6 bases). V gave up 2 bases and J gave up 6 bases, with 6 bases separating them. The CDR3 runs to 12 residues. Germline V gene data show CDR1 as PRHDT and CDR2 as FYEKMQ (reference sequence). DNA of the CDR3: TGTGCCAGCAGCTTACAGGGGGATACGCAGTATTTT. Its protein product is CASSLQGDTQYF.

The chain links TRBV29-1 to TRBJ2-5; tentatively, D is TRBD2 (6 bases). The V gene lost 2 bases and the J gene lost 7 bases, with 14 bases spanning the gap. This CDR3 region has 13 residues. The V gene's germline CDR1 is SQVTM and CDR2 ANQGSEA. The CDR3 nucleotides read TGCAGCGTTGAATTCCGGGAGAGGGGGACCCAGTACTTC. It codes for CSVEFRERGTQYF.

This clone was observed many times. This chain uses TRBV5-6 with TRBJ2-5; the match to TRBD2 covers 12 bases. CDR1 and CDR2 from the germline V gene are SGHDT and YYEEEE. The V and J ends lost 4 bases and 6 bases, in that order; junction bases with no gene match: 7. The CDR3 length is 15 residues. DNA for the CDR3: TGTGCCAGCAGCGCTAGCGGGGGGGCGACTAAGACCCAGTACTTC. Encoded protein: CASSASGGATKTQYF. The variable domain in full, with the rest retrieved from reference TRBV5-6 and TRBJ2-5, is DAGVTQSPTHLIKTRGQQVTLRCSPKSGHDTVSWYQQALGQGPQFIFQYYEEEERQRGNFPDRFSGHQFPNYSSELNVNALLLGDSALYLCASSASGGATKTQYFGPGTRLLVL.

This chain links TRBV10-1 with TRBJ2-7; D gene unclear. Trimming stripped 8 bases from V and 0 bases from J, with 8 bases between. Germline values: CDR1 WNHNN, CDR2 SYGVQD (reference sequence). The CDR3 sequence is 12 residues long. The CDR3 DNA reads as TGCGCCAGCGGTTCGACCTCCTACGAGCAGTACTTC. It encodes CASGSTSYEQYF.

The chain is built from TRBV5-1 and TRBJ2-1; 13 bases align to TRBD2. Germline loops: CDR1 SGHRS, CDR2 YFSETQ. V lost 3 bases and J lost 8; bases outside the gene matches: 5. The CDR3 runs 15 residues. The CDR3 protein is CASSSTSGGADEQFF. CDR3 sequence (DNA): TGCGCCAGCAGCTCTACTAGCGGGGGGGCCGATGAGCAGTTCTTC.

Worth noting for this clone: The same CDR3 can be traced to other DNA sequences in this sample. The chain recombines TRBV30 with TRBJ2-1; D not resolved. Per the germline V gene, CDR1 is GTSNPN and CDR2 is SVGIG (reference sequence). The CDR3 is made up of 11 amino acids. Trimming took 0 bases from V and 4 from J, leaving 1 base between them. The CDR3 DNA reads TGTGCCTGGAGTGTGTACAATGAGCAGTTCTTC. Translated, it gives CAWSVYNEQFF. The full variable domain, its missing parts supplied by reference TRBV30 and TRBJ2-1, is SQTIHQWPATLVQPVGSPLSLECTVEGTSNPNLYWYRQAAGRGLQLLFYSVGIGQISSEVPQNLSASRPQDRQFILSSKKLLLSDSGFYLCAWSVYNEQFFGPGTRLTVL.

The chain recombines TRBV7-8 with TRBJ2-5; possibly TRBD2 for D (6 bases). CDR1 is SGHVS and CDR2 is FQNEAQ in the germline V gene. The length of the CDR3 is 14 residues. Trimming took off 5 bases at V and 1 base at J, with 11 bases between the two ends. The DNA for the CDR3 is TGTGCCAGCAGCCTCGGGACTTCCCAAGAGACCCAGTACTTC. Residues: CASSLGTSQETQYF.

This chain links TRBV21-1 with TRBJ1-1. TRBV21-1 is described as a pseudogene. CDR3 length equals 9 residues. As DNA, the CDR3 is TGTGCCAGCAGCAAAGCTGCAGCTTTT. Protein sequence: CASSKAAAF.